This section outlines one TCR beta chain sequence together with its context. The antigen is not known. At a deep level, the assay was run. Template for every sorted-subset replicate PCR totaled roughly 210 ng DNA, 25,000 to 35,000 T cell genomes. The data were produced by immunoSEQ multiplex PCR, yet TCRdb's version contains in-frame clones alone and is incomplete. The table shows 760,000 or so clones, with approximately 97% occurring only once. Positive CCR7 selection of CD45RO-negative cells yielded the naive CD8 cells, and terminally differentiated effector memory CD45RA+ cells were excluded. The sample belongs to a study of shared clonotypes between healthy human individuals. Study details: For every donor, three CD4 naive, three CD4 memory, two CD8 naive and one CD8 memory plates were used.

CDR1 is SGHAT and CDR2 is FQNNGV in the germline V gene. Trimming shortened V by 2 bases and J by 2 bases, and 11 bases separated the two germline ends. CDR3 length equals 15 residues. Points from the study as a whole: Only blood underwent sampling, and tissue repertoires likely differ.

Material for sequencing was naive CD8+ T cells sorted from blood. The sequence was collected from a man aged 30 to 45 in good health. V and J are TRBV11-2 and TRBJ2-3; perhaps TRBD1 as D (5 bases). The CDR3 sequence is CASSLSTGITDTQYF. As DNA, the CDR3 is TGTGCCAGCAGCTTATCAACAGGTATCACAGATACGCAGTATTTT.